One and the same sample provided the 16 T cell receptor beta chains below, sequenced in a study of shared clonotypes between healthy human individuals. Clones were read by immunoSEQ multiplex PCR, and TCRdb kept only the in-frame ones, dropping some. The repertoire holds about 680,000 clones, with about 74% as singletons. Sequencing was done on a sample of memory CD4+ T cells sorted from blood. Sample subset: CD45RA-negative fraction. The receptor set was obtained from a woman aged 30 to 39 in good health.

This clone has ten or more counts. This chain joins TRBV18 and TRBJ2-7; D may be TRBD1 or TRBD2 (5 bases each). V lost 5 bases, J lost 4 bases, and 12 bases lay in between. This CDR3 is 13 amino acids long. The germline gives CDR1 KGHSH, CDR2 LQKENI. CDR3 residues: CASSRGSGYEQYF. CDR3 nucleotides: TGTGCCAGCTCAAGAGGGTCAGGGTACGAGCAGTACTTC.

This sequence joins TRBV7-6 and TRBJ1-5; 11 nucleotides match TRBD1. V was pared by 5 bases and J by 7 bases, with 7 bases of the junction left unmatched. CDR1 and CDR2 (germline): SGHVS, FNYEAQ. The CDR3 sequence is 15 residues long. CDR3 coding DNA: TGTGCCAGCAGCCGGACAGGGGGCGCAGGACAGCCCCAGCATTTT. This gives the protein CASSRTGGAGQPQHF.

DNA of the CDR3: TGTGCCAGTAGTATTCCCCGGTTGGGACTGAACACTGAAGCTTTCTTT. Protein sequence: CASSIPRLGLNTEAFF. The genes are TRBV19 and TRBJ1-1, with a tentative D call TRBD1 (5 bases). This CDR3 is built from 16 residues. The V end was cut by 3 bases, the J end by 0 bases, with 14 bases between. Per the germline V gene, CDR1 is LNHDA and CDR2 is SQIVND (reference sequence).

The chain combines TRBV19 with TRBJ2-1; D may be TRBD2 (6 bases). Germline values: CDR1 LNHDA, CDR2 SQIVND (reference sequence). The CDR3 has 14 amino acids. V was clipped by 7 bases and J by 5 bases, with 15 bases between them. CDR3 DNA sequence: TGTGCCAGTAAGGGCCGGGAGAATAACAATGAGCAGTTCTTC. This codes for CASKGRENNNEQFF.

Remarks on this clone: The sample contains more than one DNA sequence encoding this CDR3. The chain links TRBV4-1 to TRBJ2-1, with D uncertain. Trimming shortened V by 3 bases and J by 3 bases, and 0 bases separated the two germline ends. The germline gives CDR1 MGHRA, CDR2 YSYEKL. The CDR3 spans 11 residues. CDR3 sequence (DNA): TGCGCCAGCAGCCACTACAATGAGCAGTTCTTC. Protein: CASSHYNEQFF.

The rearrangement joins TRBV10-1 to TRBJ2-7, with a tentative D call TRBD2 (5 bases). The V gene lost 2 bases and the J gene lost 9 bases, with 14 bases spanning the gap. This CDR3 contains 13 residues. The germline CDR1 and CDR2 sequences are WNHNN and SYGVQD (reference sequence). CDR3 residues: CASSERGSLRQYF. The CDR3 nucleotides read TGCGCCAGCAGTGAGCGGGGTTCCCTACGGCAGTACTTC.

The V gene is TRBV2, the J gene TRBJ1-3; D gene uncertain. The CDR3 runs 14 residues. The germline gives CDR1 SNHLY, CDR2 FYNNEI. V was clipped by 6 bases and J by 4 bases, with 13 bases between them. CDR3 sequence reads: CASSRKGLGNTIYF. The CDR3 DNA follows: TGTGCCAGCAGCCGCAAAGGGCTGGGAAACACCATATATTTT.

As DNA, the CDR3 is TGCGCCAGCAGCTTGCGGCTAGCGGGAGGGCGCGGCACCGGGGAGCTGTTTTTT. Its translation is CASSLRLAGGRGTGELFF. The rearrangement joins TRBV5-1 to TRBJ2-2, with 12 bases matching TRBD2. CDR1 and CDR2 from the germline V gene are SGHRS and YFSETQ. The CDR3 is 18 residues long. V was clipped by 1 base and J by 4 bases; unmatched bases: 8. The full variable domain, completed using reference TRBV5-1 and TRBJ2-2, is KAGVTQTPRYLIKTRGQQVTLSCSPISGHRSVSWYQQTPGQGLQFLFEYFSETQRNKGNFPGRFSGRQFSNSRSEMNVSTLELGDSALYLCASSLRLAGGRGTGELFFGEGSRLTVL.

The count of this clone is one. V is TRBV29-1 and J is TRBJ2-1; 11 nucleotides agree with TRBD2. The J segment lost 4 bases and the V segment lost 2 bases, leaving 1 base of the junction unmatched. This CDR3 contains 14 residues. The germline gives CDR1 SQVTM, CDR2 ANQGSEA. CDR3 protein: CSVESSGRYNEQFF. The CDR3 DNA reads as TGCAGCGTTGAATCTAGCGGGAGGTACAATGAGCAGTTCTTC.

The chain is built from TRBV5-1 and TRBJ2-7; D perhaps matches TRBD2 (6 bases). The CDR3 loop spans 13 amino acids. Germline values: CDR1 SGHRS, CDR2 YFSETQ. The V and J ends lost 0 bases and 4 bases respectively, with 8 bases between them. The CDR3 coding sequence is TGCGCCAGCAGCTTGGAGGCGGGGTACGAGCAGTACTTC. The encoded protein is CASSLEAGYEQYF.

This clone was seen only once. The chain employs TRBV30 and TRBJ1-2, with 7 bases fitting TRBD1. Germline trimming cut 4 bases from V and 4 bases from J; bases unmatched to any gene: 9. In germline, CDR1 is GTSNPN, CDR2 SVGIG (reference sequence). The CDR3 is made up of 14 amino acids. This CDR3 reads CAWTKGTASYGYTF. The CDR3 coding sequence is TGTGCCTGGACTAAGGGGACAGCAAGCTATGGCTACACCTTC.

The chain recombines TRBV30 with TRBJ2-7, with D perhaps matching TRBD2 (6 bases). The V gene lost 5 bases and the J gene lost 5 bases, with 10 bases spanning the gap. The CDR3 totals 11 residues. Germline V gives CDR1 GTSNPN, CDR2 SVGIG (reference sequence). The CDR3 DNA sequence: TGTGCCTGGGCCCTAGCGAACGAGCAGTACTTC. It encodes CAWALANEQYF.

The V gene is TRBV7-8, the J gene TRBJ1-5; D is possibly TRBD1 (5 bases). The CDR3 covers 17 residues. Per the germline V gene, CDR1 is SGHVS and CDR2 is FQNEAQ. V lost 5 bases and J lost 2, with 19 bases in between. In DNA, the CDR3 is TGTGCCAGCAGCCTCAGACAGACAACCTCGGGCAATCAGCCCCAGCATTTT. Protein: CASSLRQTTSGNQPQHF. Together with reference TRBV7-8 and TRBJ1-5, the CDR3 gives the full variable domain: GAGVSQSPRYKVAKRGQDVALRCDPISGHVSLFWYQQALGQGPEFLTYFQNEAQLDKSGLPSDRFFAERPEGSVSTLKIQRTQQEDSAVYLCASSLRQTTSGNQPQHFGDGTRLSIL.

This clone was detected a few times. The chain carries TRBV11-2 and TRBJ1-2; D is perhaps TRBD1 (5 bases). The CDR3 runs to 15 residues. The germline V gene encodes CDR1 SGHAT and CDR2 FQNNGV. Trimming cost V 1 base and J 5 bases, with 14 bases left between them. CDR3 nucleotides: TGTGCCAGCAGCTTAGTCTCGAACGGGGGGTATGGCTACACCTTC. Amino acids: CASSLVSNGGYGYTF.

The J gene is TRBJ1-2, the V gene TRBV6-5, with D perhaps matching TRBD1 (5 bases). The germline V and J ends were trimmed by 6 bases and 12 bases, with 20 bases remaining between them. The length of the CDR3 is 13 residues. In germline, CDR1 is MNHEY, CDR2 SVGAGI. CDR3 sequence: CASSPRPGHFHTF. The DNA for the CDR3 is TGTGCCAGCAGCCCAAGGCCCGGACATTTCCACACCTTC.

This sequence joins TRBV5-1 and TRBJ1-5, with D unclear. This CDR3 spans 13 amino acids. Per germline, CDR1 SGHRS and CDR2 YFSETQ. Between the trimmed V and J ends, which lost 4 bases and 6 bases, there was a span of 11 bases. The CDR3 DNA sequence: TGCGCCAGCAGCCCGACGGTACGTCAGCCCCAGCATTTT. Translating gives CASSPTVRQPQHF.